Listed below are T cell receptor beta chains from one sample, sequenced in a study of cytomegalovirus exposure and HLA in healthy donors. The table came from immunoSEQ multiplex PCR; TCRdb's copy has only in-frame clones and leaves some out. The sample lists 200,000 to 300,000 clones, just under 80% occurring once. The sample was PBMCs. The receptors stem from a boy aged 5-17 years in good health and CMV-seronegative. The CDR3 runs from the conserved cysteine through the conserved F or W. Each record gives: D gene, V gene, J gene, clone size, CDR3 DNA, CDR3 protein. The D gene is left open where the match is weak. Clone size is given for some rows only: seen once, a few or many times, or a class if the clone is expanded.

>TRBD2|TRBV5-1|TRBJ2-2|NA
TGCGCCAGCAGCTTCCCTAGCGGGGGGGCCCGAACCGGGGAGCTGTTTTTT
CASSFPSGGARTGELFF
>TRBD2|TRBV7-6|TRBJ2-3|once
TGTGCCAGCAGTCTCCTAGCGGGTGAAGTTACGCAGTATTTT
CASSLLAGEVTQYF
>TRBD2|TRBV9|TRBJ2-1|NA
TGTGCCAGCAGCGGAGGAACTAGCGGGAGGGTAAAGAGTGAGCAGTTCTTC
CASSGGTSGRVKSEQFF
>TRBD1|TRBV5-4|TRBJ1-2|NA
TGTGCCAGCAGCTTCGCCGGGACAGCTAACTTTGGCTACACCTTC
CASSFAGTANFGYTF
>NA|TRBV15|TRBJ1-2|NA
TGTGCCACCAGCCCGCCTACCACGGGCTATGGCTACACCTTC
CATSPPTTGYGYTF
>NA|TRBV5-4|TRBJ2-1|NA
TGTGCCAGCAGCCCTACCCCCAGGGGGGTCCTCCATGAGCAGTTCTTC
CASSPTPRGVLHEQFF
>TRBD1|TRBV6-6|TRBJ2-7|NA
TGTGCCAGCAGTTACCCTACAGGGGACGAGCAGTACTTC
CASSYPTGDEQYF
>TRBD1|TRBV11-3|TRBJ2-4|few
TGTGCCAGCAGCTCTGGACAGGGGGCCAAAAACATTCAGTACTTC
CASSSGQGAKNIQYF
>TRBD1|TRBV5-4|TRBJ1-1|few
TGTGCCAGCAGCTGGCCGGGACAGGGCATAACTGAAGCTTTCTTT
CASSWPGQGITEAFF
>TRBD1|TRBV10-1|TRBJ1-2|NA
TGCGCCAGCAGCCCCGAGACAGGGGTTGGCTACACCTTC
CASSPETGVGYTF
>TRBD1|TRBV7-3|TRBJ2-4|once
TGTGCCAGCAGCTTACGGGACAGGGACATTCAGTACTTC
CASSLRDRDIQYF
>NA|TRBV2|TRBJ2-7|few
TGTGCCAGCAGTGAAGAGTCCGCCGGACTGGGCTACGAGCAGTACTTC
CASSEESAGLGYEQYF
>NA|TRBV19|TRBJ2-1|NA
TGTGCCAGTAGTGCCGCGCCTTTAAACGGGGTATTATTCTTC
CASSAAPLNGVLFF
>TRBD1|TRBV6-6|TRBJ2-3|NA
TGTGCCAGCAGTTACTCGGACAGGACCACAGATACGCAGTATTTT
CASSYSDRTTDTQYF
>TRBD1|TRBV7-8|TRBJ1-1|NA
TGTGCCAGCAGCTTCTTAATGGGGGGCAGGGGGCCAGTGAACACTGAAGCTTTCTTT
CASSFLMGGRGPVNTEAFF
>TRBD2|TRBV11-2|TRBJ2-1|NA
TGTGCCAGCAGCTTAGCCGGTAGCGGGGGGGCAAATGAGCAGTTCTTC
CASSLAGSGGANEQFF
>TRBD1|TRBV15|TRBJ1-5|few
TGTGCCACCAGCGTCCTGACAGGGATGAGCAATCAGCCCCAGCATTTT
CATSVLTGMSNQPQHF
>NA|TRBV4-1|TRBJ2-4|few
TGCGCCAGCAGCCAAGACCAGGAAAACATTCAGTACTTC
CASSQDQENIQYF